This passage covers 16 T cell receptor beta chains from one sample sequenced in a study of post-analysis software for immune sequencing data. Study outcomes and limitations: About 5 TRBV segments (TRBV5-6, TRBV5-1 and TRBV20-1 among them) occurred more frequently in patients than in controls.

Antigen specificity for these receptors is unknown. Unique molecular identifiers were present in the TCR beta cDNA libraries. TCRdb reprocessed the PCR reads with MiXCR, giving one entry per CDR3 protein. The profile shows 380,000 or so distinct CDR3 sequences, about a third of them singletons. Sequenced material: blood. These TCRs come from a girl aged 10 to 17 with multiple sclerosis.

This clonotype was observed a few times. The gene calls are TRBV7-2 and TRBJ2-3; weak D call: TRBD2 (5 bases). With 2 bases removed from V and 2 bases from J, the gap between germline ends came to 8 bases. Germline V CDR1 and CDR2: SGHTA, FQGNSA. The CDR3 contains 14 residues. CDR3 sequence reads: CASSLTGITDTQYF. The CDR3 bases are TGTGCCAGCAGCTTAACGGGGATCACAGATACGCAGTATTTT.

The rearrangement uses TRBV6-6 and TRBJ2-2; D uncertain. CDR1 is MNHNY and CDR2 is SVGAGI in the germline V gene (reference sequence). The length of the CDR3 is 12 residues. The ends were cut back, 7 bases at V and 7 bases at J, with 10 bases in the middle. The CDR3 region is CASNLGRGELFF. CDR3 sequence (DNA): TGTGCCAGCAATCTCGGCCGCGGGGAGCTGTTTTTT.

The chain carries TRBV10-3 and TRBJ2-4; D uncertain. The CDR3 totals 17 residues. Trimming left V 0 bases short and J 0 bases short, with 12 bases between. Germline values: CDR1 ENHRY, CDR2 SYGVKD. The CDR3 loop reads CAISESKASLAKNIQYF. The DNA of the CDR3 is TGTGCCATCAGTGAGTCGAAGGCCTCCTTAGCCAAAAACATTCAGTACTTC.

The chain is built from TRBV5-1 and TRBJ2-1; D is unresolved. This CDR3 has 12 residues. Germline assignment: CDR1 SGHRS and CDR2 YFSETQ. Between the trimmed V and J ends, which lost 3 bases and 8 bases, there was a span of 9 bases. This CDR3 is CASSWGTHEQFF. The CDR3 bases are TGCGCCAGCAGCTGGGGTACCCATGAGCAGTTCTTC.

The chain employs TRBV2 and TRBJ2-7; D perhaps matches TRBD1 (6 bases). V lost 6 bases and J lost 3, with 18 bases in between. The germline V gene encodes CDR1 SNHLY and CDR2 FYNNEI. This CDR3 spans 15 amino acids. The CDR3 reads CASSRVFGTSYEQYF. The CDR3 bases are TGTGCCAGCAGCCGAGTATTCGGGACAAGCTACGAGCAGTACTTC. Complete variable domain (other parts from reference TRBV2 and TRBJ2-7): EPEVTQTPSHQVTQMGQEVILRCVPISNHLYFYWYRQILGQKVEFLVSFYNNEISEKSEIFDDQFSVERPDGSNFTLKIRSTKLEDSAMYFCASSRVFGTSYEQYFGPGTRLTVT.

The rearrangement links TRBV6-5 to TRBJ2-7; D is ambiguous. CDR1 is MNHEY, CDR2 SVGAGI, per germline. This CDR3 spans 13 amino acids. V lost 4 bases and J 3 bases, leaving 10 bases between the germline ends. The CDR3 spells CASSSLYVYEQYF. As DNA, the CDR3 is TGTGCCAGCAGTTCCCTATACGTCTACGAGCAGTACTTC.

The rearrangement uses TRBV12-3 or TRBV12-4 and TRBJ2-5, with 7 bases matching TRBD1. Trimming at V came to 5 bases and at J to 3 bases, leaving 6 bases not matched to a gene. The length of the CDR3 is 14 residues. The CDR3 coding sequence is TGTGCCAGCAGTCCCGGCGGACAGGAAGAGACCCAGTACTTC. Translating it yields CASSPGGQEETQYF.

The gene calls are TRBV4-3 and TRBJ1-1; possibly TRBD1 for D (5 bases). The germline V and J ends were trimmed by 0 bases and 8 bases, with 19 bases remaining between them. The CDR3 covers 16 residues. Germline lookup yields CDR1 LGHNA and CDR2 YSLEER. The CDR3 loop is CASSQDREEGVREAFF. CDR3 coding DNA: TGCGCCAGCAGCCAAGATCGTGAGGAAGGGGTTCGGGAAGCTTTCTTT.

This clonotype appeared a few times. For the CDR3, the DNA is TGTGCCAGCAGCCCCGCTTCCCGGGGAGGCGAGCAGTACTTC. Protein: CASSPASRGGEQYF. The chain uses TRBV7-9 and TRBJ2-5, with D tentatively TRBD2 (6 bases). The DNA end is more similar to TRBJ2-7, so the J call may be wrong. Germline values: CDR1 SEHNR, CDR2 FQNEAQ (reference sequence). The CDR3 is made up of 14 amino acids.

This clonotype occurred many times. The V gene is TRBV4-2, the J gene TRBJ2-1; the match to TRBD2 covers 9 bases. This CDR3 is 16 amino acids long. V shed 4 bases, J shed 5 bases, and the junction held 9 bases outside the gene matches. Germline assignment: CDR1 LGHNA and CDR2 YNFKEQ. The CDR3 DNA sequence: TGTGCCAGCAGCCCTCATCAGCGGGGGGTGGACAATGAGCAGTTCTTC. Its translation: CASSPHQRGVDNEQFF.

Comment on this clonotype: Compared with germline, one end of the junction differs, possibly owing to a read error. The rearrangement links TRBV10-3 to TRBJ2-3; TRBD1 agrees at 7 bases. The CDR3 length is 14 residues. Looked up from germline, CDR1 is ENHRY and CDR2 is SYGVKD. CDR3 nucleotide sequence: TGTACCATCGCCGGGACAGCCAGCACAGATACGCAGTATTTT. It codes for CTIAGTASTDTQYF.

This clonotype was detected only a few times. The CDR3: CASSPSGTSGGEDTQYF. CDR3 in DNA: TGCGCCAGCAGCCCATCAGGGACTAGCGGGGGAGAAGATACGCAGTATTTT. This chain links TRBV4-1 with TRBJ2-3; TRBD2 matches 14 bases. In germline, CDR1 is MGHRA, CDR2 YSYEKL. This CDR3 is 17 amino acids long. Unmatched junction bases numbered 8, after V lost 4 bases and J lost 5 bases.

CDR3 nucleotides: TGTGCCAGCAGCTTAGATTGGGATGCTGAAGCTTTCTTT. Its translation: CASSLDWDAEAFF. The genes are TRBV7-9 and TRBJ1-1; no firm D call. With 1 base removed from V and 6 bases from J, the gap between germline ends came to 9 bases. The length of the CDR3 is 13 residues. CDR1 and CDR2 (germline): SEHNR, FQNEAQ (reference sequence).

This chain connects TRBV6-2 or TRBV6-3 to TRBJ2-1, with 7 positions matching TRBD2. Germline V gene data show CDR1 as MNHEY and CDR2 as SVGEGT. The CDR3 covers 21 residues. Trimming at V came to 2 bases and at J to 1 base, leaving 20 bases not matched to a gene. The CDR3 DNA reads TGTGCCAGCAGTTACCCCTCGGAGCGGGGTCGAGTCAGTCCTTCCTACAATGAGCAGTTCTTC. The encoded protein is CASSYPSERGRVSPSYNEQFF.

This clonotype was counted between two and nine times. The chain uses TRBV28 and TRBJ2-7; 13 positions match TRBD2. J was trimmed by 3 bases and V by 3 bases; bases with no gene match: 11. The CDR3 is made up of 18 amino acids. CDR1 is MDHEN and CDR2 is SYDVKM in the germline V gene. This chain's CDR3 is CASSFDGTSGVLLYEQYF. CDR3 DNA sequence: TGTGCCAGCAGTTTTGACGGGACTAGCGGGGTGCTACTCTACGAGCAGTACTTC.

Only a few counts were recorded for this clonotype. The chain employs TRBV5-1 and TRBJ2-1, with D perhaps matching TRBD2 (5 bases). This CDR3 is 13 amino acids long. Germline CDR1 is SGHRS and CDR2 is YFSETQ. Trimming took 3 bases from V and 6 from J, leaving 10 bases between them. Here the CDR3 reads CASSSRGFNEQFF. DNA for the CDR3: TGCGCCAGCAGCTCCCGAGGGTTCAATGAGCAGTTCTTC.